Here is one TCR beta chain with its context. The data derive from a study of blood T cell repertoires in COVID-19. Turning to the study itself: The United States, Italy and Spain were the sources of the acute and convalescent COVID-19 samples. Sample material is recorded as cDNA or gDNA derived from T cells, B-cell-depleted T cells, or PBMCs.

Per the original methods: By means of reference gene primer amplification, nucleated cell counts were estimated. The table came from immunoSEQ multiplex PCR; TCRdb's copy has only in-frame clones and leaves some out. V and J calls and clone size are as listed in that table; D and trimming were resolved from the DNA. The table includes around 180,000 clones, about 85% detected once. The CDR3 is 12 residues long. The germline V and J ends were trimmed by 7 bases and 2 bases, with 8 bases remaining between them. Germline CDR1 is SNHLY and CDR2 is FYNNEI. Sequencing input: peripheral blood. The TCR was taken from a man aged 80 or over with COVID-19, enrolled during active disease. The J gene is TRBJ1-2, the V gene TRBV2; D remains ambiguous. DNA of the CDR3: TGTGCCAGCACTGACCTGAACTATGGCTACACCTTC. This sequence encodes CASTDLNYGYTF.